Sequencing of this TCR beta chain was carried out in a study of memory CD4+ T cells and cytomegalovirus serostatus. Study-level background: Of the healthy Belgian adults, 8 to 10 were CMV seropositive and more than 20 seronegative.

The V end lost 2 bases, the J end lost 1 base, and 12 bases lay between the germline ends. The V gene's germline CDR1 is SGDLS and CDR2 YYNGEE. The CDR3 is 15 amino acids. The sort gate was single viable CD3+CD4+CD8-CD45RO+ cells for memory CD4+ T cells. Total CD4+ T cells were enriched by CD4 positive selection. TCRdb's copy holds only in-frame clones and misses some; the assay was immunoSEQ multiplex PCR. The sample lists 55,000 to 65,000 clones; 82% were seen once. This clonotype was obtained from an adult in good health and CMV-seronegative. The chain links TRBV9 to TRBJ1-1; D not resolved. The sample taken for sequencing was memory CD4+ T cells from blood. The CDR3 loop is CASSVHDTPNTEAFF. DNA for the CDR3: TGTGCCAGCAGCGTCCACGACACCCCGAACACTGAAGCTTTCTTT.